The 7 T cell receptor beta chains given below trace back to one sample, sequenced in a study of human T cells and chemical hapten exposure. MiXCR, applied by TCRdb to the RACE reads, yields one record per CDR3 protein. The table records about 73,000 distinct CDR3 sequences, 7.5% to 9.5% of them present only once. Time point denoted: patch test 2, 6 weeks after DPC sensitization. Specified treatment: therapeutic diphenylcyclopropenone sensitization with weekly scalp DPC. Sequences were derived from whole blood, sampled in connection with sensitization to the hapten diphenylcyclopropenone (DPC). Receptors originate from a woman aged 45-65 years with alopecia areata. Some clones in this sample may be carry-over from other donors' samples.

The sample holds many counts of this clonotype. This rearrangement joins TRBV5-1 to TRBJ1-1; D is unclear. The CDR3 runs 13 residues. Per germline, CDR1 SGHRS and CDR2 YFSETQ. V lost 0 bases to trimming and J lost 3 bases, with 6 bases between them. DNA of the CDR3: TGCGCCAGCAGCTTGGCGATCCACACTGAAGCTTTCTTT. It translates to CASSLAIHTEAFF.

As DNA, the CDR3 is TGTGCCAGCAAAAAAGAGGACAGGGACAATTCACCCCTCCACTTT. Protein: CASKKEDRDNSPLHF. The gene calls are TRBV12-3 or TRBV12-4 and TRBJ1-6; 8 bases fit TRBD1. V gave up 7 bases and J gave up 7 bases; unmatched junction bases: 9. The CDR3 consists of 15 residues.

In its sample, this clonotype was seen many times. The gene calls are TRBV29-1 and TRBJ2-2; 10 positions match TRBD2. The germline V gene encodes CDR1 SQVTM and CDR2 ANQGSEA. V dropped 5 bases and J dropped 3; count of bases not matched to a gene: 3. The CDR3 contains 14 residues. This CDR3 is CSVLAGVDTGELFF. The CDR3, as DNA: TGCAGCGTTCTAGCGGGAGTCGACACCGGGGAGCTGTTTTTT.

The V call is TRBV6-5, the J call TRBJ2-1; TRBD2 matches at 7 bases. The V segment lost 8 bases and the J segment 7 bases; nucleotides outside the gene matches: 2. The CDR3 is 11 residues long. Germline V gives CDR1 MNHEY, CDR2 SVGAGI. This chain's CDR3 is CASSGRNEQFF. DNA of the CDR3: TGTGCCAGCTCCGGGAGGAATGAGCAGTTCTTC.

This clonotype appeared a few times. The rearrangement uses TRBV12-3 or TRBV12-4 and TRBJ1-5; TRBD1 aligns across 8 bases. The CDR3 has 16 residues. With V trimmed by 5 bases and J by 6 bases, 12 bases remained unmatched. The DNA for the CDR3 is TGTGCCAGCAGTCCCACCCAGGGGGCTCACGGTCAGCCCCAGCATTTT. Its protein product is CASSPTQGAHGQPQHF.

Written as DNA, the CDR3 is TGTGCCAGCAGCTTAGCCGCGGCAGGAGAGACCCAGTACTTC. Amino acid sequence: CASSLAAAGETQYF. This rearrangement joins TRBV7-2 to TRBJ2-5; D gene unclear. This CDR3 region has 14 residues. Trimming removed 0 bases from V and 4 bases from J, with 9 bases in between. Germline assignment: CDR1 SGHTA and CDR2 FQGNSA. The whole variable domain, remainder taken from reference TRBV7-2 and TRBJ2-5, is GAGVSQSPSNKVTEKGKDVELRCDPISGHTALYWYRQSLGQGLEFLIYFQGNSAPDKSGLPSDRFSAERTGGSVSTLTIQRTQQEDSAVYLCASSLAAAGETQYFGPGTRLLVL.

The chain carries TRBV24-1 and TRBJ1-1; no firm D call. This CDR3 has 10 amino acids. The germline CDR1 and CDR2 sequences are KGHDR and SFDVKD. The V end was cut by 8 bases, the J end by 8 bases, with 8 bases between. This CDR3 reads CATTYGEAFF. In DNA form, the CDR3 reads TGTGCCACCACCTATGGGGAAGCTTTCTTT.